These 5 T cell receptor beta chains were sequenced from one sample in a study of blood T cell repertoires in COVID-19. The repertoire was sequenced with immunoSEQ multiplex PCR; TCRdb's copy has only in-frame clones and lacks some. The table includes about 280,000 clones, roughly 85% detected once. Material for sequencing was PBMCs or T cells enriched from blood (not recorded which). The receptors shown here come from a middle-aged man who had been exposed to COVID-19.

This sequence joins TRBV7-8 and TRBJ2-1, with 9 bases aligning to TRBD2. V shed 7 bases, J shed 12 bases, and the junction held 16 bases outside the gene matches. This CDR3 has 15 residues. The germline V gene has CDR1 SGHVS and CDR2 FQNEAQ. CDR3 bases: TGTGCCAGCACCCCGGGGCTAGCGGGGAAGGGAGCGCAGTTCTTC. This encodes CASTPGLAGKGAQFF.

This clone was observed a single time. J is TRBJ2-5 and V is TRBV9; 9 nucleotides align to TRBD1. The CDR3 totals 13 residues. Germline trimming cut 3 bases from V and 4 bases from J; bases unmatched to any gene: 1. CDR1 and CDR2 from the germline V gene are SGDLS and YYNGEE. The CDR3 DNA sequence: TGTGCCAGCAGCGCGACAGGGGGAGAGACCCAGTACTTC. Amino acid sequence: CASSATGGETQYF. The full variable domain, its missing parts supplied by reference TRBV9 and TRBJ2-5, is DSGVTQTPKHLITATGQRVTLRCSPRSGDLSVYWYQQSLDQGLQFLIQYYNGEERAKGNILERFSAQQFPDLHSELNLSSLELGDSALYFCASSATGGETQYFGPGTRLLVL.

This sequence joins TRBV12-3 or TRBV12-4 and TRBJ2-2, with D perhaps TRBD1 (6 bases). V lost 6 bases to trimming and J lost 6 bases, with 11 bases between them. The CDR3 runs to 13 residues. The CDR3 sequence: CASRRTGSGELFF. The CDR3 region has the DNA TGTGCCAGCAGACGAACAGGGTCCGGGGAGCTGTTTTTT.

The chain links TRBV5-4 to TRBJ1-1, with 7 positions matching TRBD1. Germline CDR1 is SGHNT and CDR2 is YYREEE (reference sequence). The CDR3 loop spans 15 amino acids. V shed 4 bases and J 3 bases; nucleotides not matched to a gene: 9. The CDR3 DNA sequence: TGTGCCAGCAGCCTCAGACAGGGTGGGCACACTGAAGCTTTCTTT. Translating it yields CASSLRQGGHTEAFF.

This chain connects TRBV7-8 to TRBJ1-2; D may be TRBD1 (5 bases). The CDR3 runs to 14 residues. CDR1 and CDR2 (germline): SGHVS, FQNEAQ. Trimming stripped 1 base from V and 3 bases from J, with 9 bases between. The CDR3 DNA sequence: TGTGCCAGCAGCTTAGATCTGACAGACTATGGCTACACCTTC. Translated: CASSLDLTDYGYTF.